This T cell receptor (beta chain) was sequenced during a study of T cell changes during pregnancy in multiple sclerosis. Sequencing was performed with immunoSEQ multiplex PCR; in TCRdb, only in-frame clones are kept and a portion is missing. The sample holds under 50,000 clones, about 88% seen once. The germline V gene has CDR1 SSHAT and CDR2 FNYEAQ (reference sequence). This CDR3 contains 14 residues. In regard to this clone: The germline gene is not matched at one end of the junction; a read error may be the cause.

This sequence originates from a female donor with multiple sclerosis, enrolled in a pregnancy study. The sample consisted of CD8+ T cells from peripheral blood mononuclear cells, taken in the first trimester of pregnancy. V gene TRBV7-7 combines with J gene TRBJ2-7, with TRBD1 matching over 9 bases. For the CDR3, the DNA is TGTGCTAGCAGCCCCGGGACAGGGTCCTACGAGCAGTACTTC. Its translation is CASSPGTGSYEQYF.